This TCR beta chain emerged from a study of radiotherapy plus CTLA-4 blockade in lung cancer. V shed 4 bases, J shed 4 bases, and the junction held 6 bases outside the gene matches. This CDR3 has 15 residues. Per germline, CDR1 SGDLS and CDR2 YYNGEE. Measured with immunoSEQ multiplex PCR; TCRdb has only the in-frame clones, and not every one. The sample consists of under 110,000 clones, more than 75% of them appearing once. The sequenced sample was peripheral blood, obtained from a patient treated with radiotherapy plus ipilimumab. This sequence joins TRBV9 and TRBJ2-2; TRBD2 aligns across 8 bases. The TCR comes from a human donor with non-small cell lung cancer that progressed on radiotherapy plus ipilimumab. Some clones in this sample may be carry-over from other donors' samples. Here the CDR3 reads CASSFSGATTGELFF. The DNA of the CDR3 is TGTGCCAGCAGCTTTAGCGGGGCGACCACCGGGGAGCTGTTTTTT.